This T cell receptor (beta chain) comes out of a study of Ad26.COV2.S vaccination and SARS-CoV-2 variants. About the research overall: Ad26.COV2.S, an intramuscular injection, was given once or twice 56 days apart. Overall study findings and caveats: Overall T cell responses may have been underestimated by the analyses of TCR breadth and depth.

Libraries were prepared by immunoSEQ multiplex PCR; TCRdb keeps only in-frame clonotypes and omits some of them. This sample carries about 440,000 clones, 90% of them seen once, and the ten largest clones take around 4.5%. As for this clone: The antigen is undetermined.

With 6 bases clipped from V and 2 bases from J, the junction kept 3 bases outside the gene matches. The CDR3 is 14 residues long. From germline, CDR1 is MDHEN and CDR2 SYDVKM. Described treatment: roughly 20 received Ad26.COV2.S at low or high dose, single or two shots; roughly five received placebo; per-sample allocation not given. The samples were gathered on day 63 after the first injection of vaccine or placebo. Vaccination employed an Ad26 vector expressing the Wuhan-strain SARS-CoV-2 spike. The source is a person aged 18 to 65 who received the Ad26.COV2.S COVID-19 vaccine or a placebo. Sequencing used peripheral blood, obtained in a trial of Ad26.COV2.S vaccine versus placebo. The chain carries TRBV28 and TRBJ2-7, with TRBD2 matching over 11 bases. CDR3 DNA sequence: TGTGCCAGCAGCCCTAGCGGGAGGCCCTACGAGCAGTACTTC. It encodes CASSPSGRPYEQYF. The full variable domain, with the rest looked up from reference TRBV28 and TRBJ2-7, is DVKVTQSSRYLVKRTGEKVFLECVQDMDHENMFWYRQDPGLGLRLIYFSYDVKMKEKGDIPEGYSVSREKKERFSLILESASTNQTSMYLCASSPSGRPYEQYFGPGTRLTVT.